The sequence of this T cell receptor beta chain was determined in a study of PD-L1 blockade in urothelial cancer (dated by TCRdb to the late 2010s). For the study in its entirety: All patients started therapy in about 2014 and received atezolizumab 1,200 mg intravenously every 3 weeks. About 90% of the 29 patients were males with bladder-origin urothelial cancer, and about 65% of the roughly 30 reported a prior smoking history. An ECOG performance status of 0 or 1 was recorded for the patients, and 0 to 3 prior chemotherapy regimens had been received by the patients. Blood samples were analyzed 3 weeks after the start of treatment (second dose) and 6 weeks after the start of treatment. Blood samples yielded a median of about 150,000 T cells and around 80,000 unique TCRs, with median clonality roughly 0.085. The study, an exploratory multi-omic analysis, examined somatic, immune and clinical correlates of response to PD-L1 blockade with atezolizumab in urothelial cancer. Pretreatment tumor samples and matched peripheral blood, collected serially before and after atezolizumab treatment, underwent TCR sequencing. Progression-free survival longer than 6 months counted as durable clinical benefit, and TCR features were additionally tested against both progression-free and overall survival. In the same patients, whole exome sequencing and RNA sequencing of pretreatment tumors were performed in addition to TCR sequencing. Durable clinical benefit was achieved by nine patients but not by the remaining 20. Over 28 patients had pretreatment blood TCR-seq, some 25 had at least one posttreatment blood collection, and some 25 had tumor TCR-seq. General study outcomes and caveats: A pretreatment peripheral blood TCR clonality below the median was linked to improved progression-free and overall survival. At 3 weeks after the start of treatment, tumor-associated TCR clones in peripheral blood had expanded more in patients with durable benefit (n ≈ 20, p = 0.022). Because the sample size was small (n of about 29) and many exploratory analyses were performed, the results are intended to be hypothesis-generating.

V drops 10 bases and J drops 3 bases, leaving 13 bases in between. The CDR1 and CDR2 encoded by the germline V gene are WSHSY and SAAADI. The CDR3 contains 13 residues, cysteine and phenylalanine counted. Solely the CDR3 DNA is kept, with 39 bases framed from the first base. The time point label for this specimen denotes: peripheral blood 6 weeks after treatment start. The cohort included 25 to 30 patients with locally advanced or metastatic urothelial carcinoma who were treated at Memorial Sloan Kettering on a trial protocol. Peripheral blood mononuclear cells were collected from each patient pretreatment and during treatment, giving between 1 and 8 total time points per patient. The Qiagen DNeasy Blood extraction kit was used to purify genomic DNA from total PBMCs and tumor samples. PBMCs were collected pretreatment and during treatment, and were isolated and stored as previously described. Synthetic TCR analog templates were spiked into each PCR to estimate absolute template abundance from read counts. The immunoSEQ assay used bias-controlled V and J gene primers to amplify TCRbeta CDR3 regions from genomic DNA. Rearranged TCRbeta segments were sequenced at approximately 20X coverage. In the source study's methods: Clustering was used to correct sequencing errors, and CDR3s were annotated against IMGT so that V, D and J genes could be assigned. Downstream analyses used only productive TCRbeta rearrangements and left out out-of-frame or stop-codon sequences. Clonality was computed as one minus Shannon entropy normalized by the log of the number of unique productive sequences. Clones differing between time points or between blood and tumor were identified using Fisher's exact test with Benjamini-Hochberg correction, with an adjusted p below 0.01 applied as the threshold. TCRdb limited this immuneACCESS table to in-frame rearrangements with V and J called. A share of clones is missing; checked studies link under half to unresolved V genes, and the rest is unexplained. V, J and clone size were drawn from that table, and D and trimming were deduced from the DNA. Across this sample there are some 110,000 clones, with around 93% seen only once. The ten largest clones take up around 4% of the sample.

Points on this clone: The antigen this receptor binds is unknown. The record has no base qualities; no much larger clone is one base away.

The chain was built from TRBV10-2 and TRBJ2-1; the best D guess is TRBD1, with 6 bases matching. The sequencing here drew on PBMCs, taken around atezolizumab (anti-PD-L1) treatment. This receptor was taken from a man aged 60-69 years with urothelial cancer. The CDR3 protein: CATTKDSYNEQFF. In nucleotide form, the sequence is TGCGCCACCACAAAGGACAGCTACAATGAGCAGTTCTTC.